Below, one T cell receptor beta chain is given with its context. Its cognate antigen is unknown. Sequencing was at deep level. The table came from immunoSEQ multiplex PCR; TCRdb's copy has only in-frame clones and leaves some out. The repertoire includes some 2.1 million clones, 93% of them detected once, and more than 1.5% sits in the top ten. This entry comes from a study of shared clonotypes between healthy human individuals. CD45RO-negative CD8 cells positively selected for CCR7 made up the naive population, which excluded terminally differentiated effector memory CD45RA+ cells. Healthy and HIV-negative, the adult donors had no recent acute infections or vaccinations. The donors, all of them Caucasian adults, lived in Nashville, Tennessee. Study-level findings and limits: Researchers found naive subsets generally carried larger estimated richness than memory subsets.

The CDR3 is made up of 16 amino acids. The V gene end was trimmed by 2 bases and the J gene end by 1 base; junction bases not matched to a gene: 7. Germline V gene data show CDR1 as SGHNT and CDR2 as YYREEE (reference sequence). The material sequenced was naive CD8+ T cells from PBMCs. This clonotype was sampled from a man between 18 and 35 years old in good health. Some clones in this sample may be carry-over from other donors' samples. The chain links TRBV5-4 to TRBJ2-3, with TRBD2 identical over 7 bases. CDR3 residues: CASSFRREKGTDTQYF. In DNA, the CDR3 is TGTGCCAGCAGCTTTCGGCGGGAGAAGGGCACAGATACGCAGTATTTT.